The following is a TCR beta chain sequence with its context. The sample belongs to a study of patients and donors after allogeneic stem cell transplantation. Using its own MiXCR run on the RT-PCR reads, TCRdb lists one record per CDR3 protein. The data show roughly 230,000 distinct CDR3 sequences, about 14% seen once. The J segment lost 8 bases and the V segment lost 7 bases, leaving 6 bases of the junction unmatched. The CDR3 consists of 15 residues. CDR1 and CDR2 (germline): KGHDR, SFDVKD. The sequencing input was blood, either unsorted or a sorted T cell fraction (not recorded which). The chain joins TRBV24-1 to TRBJ2-1, with 14 bases matching TRBD2. This TCR was sampled from a human donor who was either an allogeneic HSCT recipient or a stem cell or donor lymphocyte infusion donor (not recorded which). It is not recorded whose cells these are; they may come from a transplant donor. The CDR3 DNA is TGTGCCACCAGGGGGACTAGCGGGAGTGGTCATGAGCAGTTCTTC. Its translation is CATRGTSGSGHEQFF.